This entry features one T cell receptor beta chain sequence. Its antigen is as yet unknown. These data come from a study of OX40 agonist ivuxolimab in advanced cancers. The CDR3 is 20 amino acids. Germline lookup yields CDR1 SGHTA and CDR2 FQGTGA. V trimming: 5 bases; J trimming: 0 bases; junction bases outside the gene matches: 10. Here immunoSEQ multiplex PCR was the method, and the copy in TCRdb shows in-frame clones only, minus some. The profile shows tens of thousands of clones, roughly nine tenths of them singletons. Study results and limitations: Within 6 weeks, CD4+ and CD8+ blood T cells expanded clonally at 0.1 to 3.0 mg/kg.

Material: CD4+ or CD8+ T cells sorted from blood, obtained in a trial of the OX40 agonist ivuxolimab. V and J are TRBV7-3 and TRBJ2-1; TRBD2 matches 16 bases. The source is an adult with an advanced solid tumor such as melanoma, head and neck, liver or kidney cancer. CDR3 in amino acids: CASSRTGLAGGPGSYNEQFF. CDR3 in DNA: TGTGCCAGCAGCCGAACGGGACTAGCGGGAGGGCCTGGCTCCTACAATGAGCAGTTCTTC.